The 22 T cell receptor beta chains below come from one sample, sequenced in a study of blood T cell repertoires in COVID-19. Profiling relied on immunoSEQ multiplex PCR, and the TCRdb table lists in-frame clones only, not all of them. The repertoire holds over 75,000 clones, with around nine tenths as singletons. Input material: peripheral blood. The receptors were gathered from a man aged 55 to 70 with acute or convalescent COVID-19.

In regard to this clone: Other nucleotide sequences in the sample specify the same CDR3. V is TRBV9 and J is TRBJ2-5; D unresolved. Trimming left V 4 bases short and J 5 bases short, with 15 bases between. CDR1 and CDR2 (germline): SGDLS, YYNGEE. The CDR3 spans 14 residues. CDR3 residues: CASSQASRQETQYF. CDR3 bases: TGTGCCAGCAGCCAAGCATCTAGGCAGGAGACCCAGTACTTC.

The V call is TRBV2, the J call TRBJ1-6, with 9 bases fitting TRBD1. Per germline, CDR1 SNHLY and CDR2 FYNNEI. Losses at the gene ends were 7 bases for V and 7 bases for J; bases not matched to a gene: 2. This CDR3 contains 13 residues. The CDR3 here is CASIGTGNSPLHF. The CDR3 DNA reads as TGTGCCAGCATTGGGACAGGGAATTCACCCCTCCACTTT.

The rearrangement uses TRBV28 and TRBJ2-3; D not resolved. This CDR3 comprises 11 residues. Trimming took 6 bases from V and 10 from J, leaving 11 bases between them. CDR1 is MDHEN and CDR2 is SYDVKM in the germline V gene. The DNA for the CDR3 is TGTGCCAGCAGCCCCGCCCGAGCGCAGTATTTT. It translates to CASSPARAQYF.

This chain links TRBV6-2 or TRBV6-3 with TRBJ1-3; D perhaps matches TRBD1 (5 bases). The CDR3 sequence is 15 residues long. The germline V gene encodes CDR1 MNHEY and CDR2 SVGEGT. The V end was cut by 2 bases, the J end by 1 base, with 9 bases between. In DNA form, the CDR3 reads TGTGCCAGCAGTTACCAGGGATTTTCTGGAAACACCATATATTTT. This sequence encodes CASSYQGFSGNTIYF.

This chain joins TRBV2 and TRBJ2-7; the match to TRBD1 covers 10 bases. The ends lost 7 bases at V and 6 bases at J; junction bases unmatched: 12. The CDR3 length is 15 residues. Germline values: CDR1 SNHLY, CDR2 FYNNEI. The DNA of the CDR3 is TGTGCCAGCACAAATTCCGGGACAGGGGTAGGCGAGCAGTACTTC. Protein product: CASTNSGTGVGEQYF.

The rearrangement links TRBV6-1 to TRBJ1-2; 8 bases fit TRBD1. Germline V gene lookup returns CDR1 MNHNS and CDR2 SASEGT. CDR3 length: 16 residues. Germline trimming cut 4 bases from V and 8 bases from J; bases unmatched to any gene: 15. The CDR3 coding sequence is TGTGCCAGCAGTGCCCTCACAGGGGGAGCTCGCCGAGGCTACACCTTC. Its translation is CASSALTGGARRGYTF.

This clone has more than one count but fewer than ten. The V call is TRBV19, the J call TRBJ1-2; 7 bases align to TRBD1. CDR3 length: 17 amino acids. The germline V gene encodes CDR1 LNHDA and CDR2 SQIVND (reference sequence). V shed 0 bases, J shed 2 bases, and the junction held 9 bases outside the gene matches. The CDR3 is CASSIDHPTGKNYGYTF. CDR3 DNA: TGTGCCAGTAGTATAGATCATCCGACAGGGAAGAACTATGGCTACACCTTC.

J is TRBJ1-1 and V is TRBV5-1, with D uncertain. CDR3 length: 13 residues. V lost 0 bases and J 7 bases, leaving 10 bases between the germline ends. The germline V gene encodes CDR1 SGHRS and CDR2 YFSETQ. CDR3 coding DNA: TGCGCCAGCAGCTTGGGAACACACAGTGAAGCTTTCTTT. The encoded protein is CASSLGTHSEAFF. The full variable domain, with the rest looked up from reference TRBV5-1 and TRBJ1-1, is KAGVTQTPRYLIKTRGQQVTLSCSPISGHRSVSWYQQTPGQGLQFLFEYFSETQRNKGNFPGRFSGRQFSNSRSEMNVSTLELGDSALYLCASSLGTHSEAFFGQGTRLTVV.

The chain combines TRBV5-1 with TRBJ2-3; D is undetermined. V lost 0 bases to trimming and J lost 2 bases, with 10 bases between them. The CDR3 length is 15 residues. CDR1 SGHRS and CDR2 YFSETQ come from the germline V gene. CDR3 protein: CASSLVADPTDTQYF. DNA of the CDR3: TGCGCCAGCAGCTTGGTTGCAGATCCCACAGATACGCAGTATTTT.

This clone was recorded once. V usage is TRBV9 and J usage is TRBJ2-1, with 7 bases that match TRBD2. The V gene end was trimmed by 0 bases and the J gene end by 6 bases; junction bases not matched to a gene: 3. This CDR3 has 14 residues. Germline V gives CDR1 SGDLS, CDR2 YYNGEE. CDR3 DNA sequence: TGTGCCAGCAGCGTAGTGGGGGGGTTCAATGAGCAGTTCTTC. Translating gives CASSVVGGFNEQFF.

The genes are TRBV19 and TRBJ2-5, with D tentatively TRBD2 (5 bases). Germline lookup yields CDR1 LNHDA and CDR2 SQIVND (reference sequence). The length of the CDR3 is 14 residues. With 4 bases removed from V and 2 bases from J, the gap between germline ends came to 11 bases. The DNA of the CDR3 is TGTGCCAGTAGTACTATGCGGGCTCAAGAGACCCAGTACTTC. Encoded protein: CASSTMRAQETQYF. Full variable domain (missing parts from reference TRBV19 and TRBJ2-5): DGGITQSPKYLFRKEGQNVTLSCEQNLNHDAMYWYRQDPGQGLRLIYYSQIVNDFQKGDIAEGYSVSREKKESFPLTVTSAQKNPTAFYLCASSTMRAQETQYFGPGTRLLVL.

V and J are TRBV28 and TRBJ1-1; 7 bases are shared with TRBD1. The CDR3 totals 15 residues. CDR1 and CDR2 from the germline V gene are MDHEN and SYDVKM. J lost 3 bases, V lost 7 bases, and 11 bases had no gene match. The DNA of the CDR3 is TGTGCCAGCACCCCTTACAGGGGATTGGACACTGAAGCTTTCTTT. This encodes CASTPYRGLDTEAFF.

The chain combines TRBV28 with TRBJ2-7, with 14 positions matching TRBD2. CDR1 and CDR2 (germline): MDHEN, SYDVKM. The junction had 6 bases not matched to a gene; V was cut back by 6 bases and J by 5 bases. The CDR3 covers 15 residues. The chain's CDR3 is CASSLGLAGENEQYF. The CDR3 coding sequence is TGTGCCAGCAGCCTGGGACTAGCGGGAGAGAACGAGCAGTACTTC.

The gene calls are TRBV27 and TRBJ2-5, with TRBD2 matching over 13 bases. CDR3 length equals 18 residues. The germline V gene encodes CDR1 MNHEY and CDR2 SMNVEV (reference sequence). The J segment lost 0 bases and the V segment lost 8 bases, leaving 12 bases of the junction unmatched. DNA for the CDR3: TGTGCCAGCGGCGGGGGACTAGCGGGGTTGGGGTACCAAGAGACCCAGTACTTC. Translated: CASGGGLAGLGYQETQYF.

The chain combines TRBV19 with TRBJ2-5, with D uncertain. V lost 6 bases to trimming and J lost 4 bases, with 9 bases between them. This CDR3 spans 12 amino acids. Germline V CDR1 and CDR2: LNHDA, SQIVND (reference sequence). CDR3 nucleotides: TGTGCCAGTAGCCACTCACCAGAGACCCAGTACTTC. This sequence encodes CASSHSPETQYF.

This chain links TRBV27 with TRBJ2-2, with a tentative D call TRBD2 (6 bases). From germline, CDR1 is MNHEY and CDR2 SMNVEV (reference sequence). The CDR3 covers 14 residues. V lost 2 bases, J lost 7 bases, and 11 bases lay in between. In DNA, the CDR3 is TGTGCCAGCAGTTTAGAGCGGGCGCACGGGGAGCTGTTTTTT. This translates into CASSLERAHGELFF.

The count of this clone is one. The chain employs TRBV7-2 and TRBJ2-1; no firm D call. V was clipped by 5 bases and J by 15 bases, with 20 bases between them. CDR3 length: 13 amino acids. The germline CDR1 and CDR2 sequences are SGHTA and FQGNSA. CDR3 sequence: CASSPPGRLVPFF. The CDR3 DNA follows: TGTGCCAGCAGCCCCCCTGGTAGACTGGTACCGTTCTTC.

V gene TRBV2 combines with J gene TRBJ1-2; 9 positions match TRBD1. Germline V CDR1 and CDR2: SNHLY, FYNNEI. The CDR3 contains 15 residues. V dropped 6 bases and J dropped 2; count of bases not matched to a gene: 7. CDR3 nucleotide sequence: TGTGCCAGCAGAAACGCCGGGACAGGGAACTATGGCTACACCTTC. Protein: CASRNAGTGNYGYTF.

V is TRBV6-5 and J is TRBJ2-7, with 7 bases matching TRBD1. Germline values: CDR1 MNHEY, CDR2 SVGAGI. The ends lost 3 bases at V and 2 bases at J; junction bases unmatched: 4. The CDR3 covers 14 residues. The CDR3 bases are TGTGCCAGCAGTTATAGGGACAGAGCCTACGAGCAGTACTTC. Translated: CASSYRDRAYEQYF.

V and J are TRBV28 and TRBJ2-3; a weak D match, TRBD2 (6 bases). Trimming shortened V by 4 bases and J by 2 bases, and 19 bases separated the two germline ends. This CDR3 has 17 residues. Germline CDR1 reads MDHEN; CDR2 reads SYDVKM. This chain's CDR3 is CASSSPGTPGITDTQYF. CDR3 nucleotide sequence: TGTGCCAGCAGTTCTCCCGGGACTCCGGGTATCACAGATACGCAGTATTTT. Supplemented by reference TRBV28 and TRBJ2-3, the full variable domain reads DVKVTQSSRYLVKRTGEKVFLECVQDMDHENMFWYRQDPGLGLRLIYFSYDVKMKEKGDIPEGYSVSREKKERFSLILESASTNQTSMYLCASSSPGTPGITDTQYFGPGTRLTVL.

This clone has just one count. This chain joins TRBV5-6 and TRBJ1-1; a possible D gene is TRBD1 (5 bases). With 4 bases removed from V and 5 bases from J, the gap between germline ends came to 18 bases. The CDR3 spans 15 residues. Germline values: CDR1 SGHDT, CDR2 YYEEEE. CDR3 DNA sequence: TGTGCCAGCAGCAGGTCCGGCAGGGAAGAAACTGAAGCTTTCTTT. Protein product: CASSRSGREETEAFF.

The V call is TRBV14, the J call TRBJ2-2; D is undetermined. Germline CDR1 and CDR2: SGHDN and FVKESK. The V end lost 0 bases, the J end lost 1 base, and 12 bases lay between the germline ends. This CDR3 has 17 residues. In nucleotides, the CDR3 is TGTGCCAGCAGCCAAGAAACCAGGTCTTTGAACACCGGGGAGCTGTTTTTT. As protein: CASSQETRSLNTGELFF.